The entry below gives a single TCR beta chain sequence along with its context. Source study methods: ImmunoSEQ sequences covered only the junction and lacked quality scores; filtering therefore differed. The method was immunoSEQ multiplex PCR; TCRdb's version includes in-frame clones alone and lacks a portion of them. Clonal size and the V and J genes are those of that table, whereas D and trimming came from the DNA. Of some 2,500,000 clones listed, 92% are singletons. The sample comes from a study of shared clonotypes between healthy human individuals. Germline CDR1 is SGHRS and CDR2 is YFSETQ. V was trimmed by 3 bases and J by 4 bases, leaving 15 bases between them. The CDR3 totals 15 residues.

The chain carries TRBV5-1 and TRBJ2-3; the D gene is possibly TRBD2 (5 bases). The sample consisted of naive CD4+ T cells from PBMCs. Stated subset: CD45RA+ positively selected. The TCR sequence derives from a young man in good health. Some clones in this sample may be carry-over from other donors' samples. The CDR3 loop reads CASSSPSAEADTQYF. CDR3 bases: TGCGCCAGCAGCTCTCCCTCCGCGGAGGCAGATACGCAGTATTTT.